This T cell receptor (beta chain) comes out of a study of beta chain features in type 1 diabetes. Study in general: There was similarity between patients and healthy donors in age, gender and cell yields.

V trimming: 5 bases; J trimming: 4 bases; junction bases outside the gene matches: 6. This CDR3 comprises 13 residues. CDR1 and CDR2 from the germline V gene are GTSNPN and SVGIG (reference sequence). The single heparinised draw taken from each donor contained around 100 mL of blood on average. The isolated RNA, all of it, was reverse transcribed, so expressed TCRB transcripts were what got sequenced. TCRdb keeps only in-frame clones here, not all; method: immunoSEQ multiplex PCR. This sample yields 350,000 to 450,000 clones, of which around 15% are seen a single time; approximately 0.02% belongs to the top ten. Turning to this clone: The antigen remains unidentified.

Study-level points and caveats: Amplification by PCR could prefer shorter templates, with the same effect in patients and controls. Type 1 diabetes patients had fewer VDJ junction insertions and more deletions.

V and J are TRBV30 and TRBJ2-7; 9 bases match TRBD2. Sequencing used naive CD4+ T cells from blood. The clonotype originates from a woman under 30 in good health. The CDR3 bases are TGTGCCTGGGCCTCTAGCGGGAAATACGAGCAGTACTTC. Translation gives CAWASSGKYEQYF.